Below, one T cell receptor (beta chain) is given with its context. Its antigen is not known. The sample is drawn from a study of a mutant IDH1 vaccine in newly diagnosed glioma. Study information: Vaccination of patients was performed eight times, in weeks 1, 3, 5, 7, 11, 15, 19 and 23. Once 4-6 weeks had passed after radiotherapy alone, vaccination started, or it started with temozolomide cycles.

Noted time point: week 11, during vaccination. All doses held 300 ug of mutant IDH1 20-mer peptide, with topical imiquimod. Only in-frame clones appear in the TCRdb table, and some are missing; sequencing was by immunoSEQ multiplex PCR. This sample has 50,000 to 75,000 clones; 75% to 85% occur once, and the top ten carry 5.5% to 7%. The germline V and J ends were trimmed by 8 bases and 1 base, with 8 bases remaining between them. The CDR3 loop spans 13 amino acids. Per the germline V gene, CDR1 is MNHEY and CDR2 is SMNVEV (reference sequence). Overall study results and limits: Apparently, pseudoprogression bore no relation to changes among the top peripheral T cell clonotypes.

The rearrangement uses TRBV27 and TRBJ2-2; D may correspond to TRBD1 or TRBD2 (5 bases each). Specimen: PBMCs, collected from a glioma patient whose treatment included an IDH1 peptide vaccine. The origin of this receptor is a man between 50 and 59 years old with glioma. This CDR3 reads CASLGRNTGELFF. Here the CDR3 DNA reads TGTGCCAGCCTGGGACGGAACACCGGGGAGCTGTTTTTT.